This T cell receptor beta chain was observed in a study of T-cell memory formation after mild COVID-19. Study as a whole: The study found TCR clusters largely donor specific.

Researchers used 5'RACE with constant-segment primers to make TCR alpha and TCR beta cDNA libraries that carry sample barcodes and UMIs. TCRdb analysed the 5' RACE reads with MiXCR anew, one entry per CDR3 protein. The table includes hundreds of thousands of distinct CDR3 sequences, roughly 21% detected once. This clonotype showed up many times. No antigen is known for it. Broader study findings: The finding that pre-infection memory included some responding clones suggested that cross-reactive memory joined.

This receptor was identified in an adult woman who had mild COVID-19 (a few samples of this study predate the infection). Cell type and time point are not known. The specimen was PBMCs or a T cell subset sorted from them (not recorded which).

CDR3 protein: CASSHRGTGWNTGELFF. Here the CDR3 DNA reads TGTGCCAGCAGTCACCGGGGGACAGGGTGGAACACCGGGGAGCTGTTTTTT. This chain uses TRBV28 with TRBJ2-2; TRBD1 agrees at 9 bases. The length of the CDR3 is 17 residues. Unmatched junction bases numbered 8, after V lost 5 bases and J lost 1 base. CDR1 and CDR2 from the germline V gene are MDHEN and SYDVKM.